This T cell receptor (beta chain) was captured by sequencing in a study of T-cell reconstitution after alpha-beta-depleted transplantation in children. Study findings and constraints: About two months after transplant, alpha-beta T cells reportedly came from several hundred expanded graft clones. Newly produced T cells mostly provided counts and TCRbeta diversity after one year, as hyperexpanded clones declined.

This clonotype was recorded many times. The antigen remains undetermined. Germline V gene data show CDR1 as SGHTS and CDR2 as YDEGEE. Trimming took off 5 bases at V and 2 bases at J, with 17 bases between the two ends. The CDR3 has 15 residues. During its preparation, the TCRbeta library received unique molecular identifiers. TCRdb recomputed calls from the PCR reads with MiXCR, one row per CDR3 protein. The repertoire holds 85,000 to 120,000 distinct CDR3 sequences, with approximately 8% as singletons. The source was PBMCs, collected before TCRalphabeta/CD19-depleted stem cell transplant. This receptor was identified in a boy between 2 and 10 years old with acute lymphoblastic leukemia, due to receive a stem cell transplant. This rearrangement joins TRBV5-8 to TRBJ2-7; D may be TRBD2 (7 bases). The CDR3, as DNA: TGTGCCAGCAGAATACCGGGGGGCCATACCTACGAGCAGTACTTC. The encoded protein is CASRIPGGHTYEQYF. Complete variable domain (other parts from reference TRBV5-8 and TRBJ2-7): EAGVTQSPTHLIKTRGQQATLRCSPISGHTSVYWYQQALGLGLQFLLWYDEGEERNRGNFPPRFSGRQFPNYSSELNVNALELEDSALYLCASRIPGGHTYEQYFGPGTRLTVT.